The clone carrying this TCR beta chain was picked up a small number of times. Its antigen remains unknown. TCRdb keeps only in-frame clones here, not all; method: immunoSEQ multiplex PCR. This table has around 35,000 clones, around 80% appearing once. These data belong to a study of T cells in localized non-small cell lung cancer. Germline loops: CDR1 SEHNR, CDR2 FQNEAQ (reference sequence). This CDR3 contains 17 residues. The V and J ends lost 4 bases and 1 base, in that order; junction bases with no gene match: 11. Whole-study findings and limits: With higher T cell density in blood came longer overall survival.

This clonotype was obtained from a male donor at least 60 years old with stage III squamous cell lung carcinoma. The V gene is TRBV7-9, the J gene TRBJ2-3; TRBD2 matches 7 bases. The material was peripheral blood, obtained before any cancer treatment. CDR3 sequence (DNA): TGTGCCAGCAGCTCCCGCGGGAGTGGAGGGGGCACAGATACGCAGTATTTT. Amino acids: CASSSRGSGGGTDTQYF.